Listed below are T cell receptor beta chains from one sample, sequenced in a study of blood T cell repertoires in COVID-19. Method: immunoSEQ multiplex PCR; TCRdb's copy keeps in-frame clones and lacks some. Of fewer than 250,000 clones detected, approximately 90% appear once; the ten largest clones hold 2% to 3%. Material for sequencing was PBMCs or T cells enriched from blood (not recorded which). Receptors were obtained from a woman aged 30 to 39 with acute COVID-19. Each CDR3 is given with its conserved first and last residue. A D gene is named only where the DNA matches it firmly. Only some rows state a clone size, as once, few, many or a class for expanded clones.

TRBV11-2	.	TRBJ2-3	TRBD2	TGTGCCAGCAGCTACCGCCTTGCGGGGGGGGTTTTTGGGACAGATACGCAGTATTTT	CASSYRLAGGVFGTDTQYF
TRBV7-2	once	TRBJ1-5	TRBD1	TGTGCCAGCAGCTTTACAGGGGCGGTCAGCAATCAGCCCCAGCATTTT	CASSFTGAVSNQPQHF
TRBV19	.	TRBJ2-5	TRBD2	TGTGCCAGTAGCCACCGACTAGCGGGGGAAGAGACCCAGTACTTC	CASSHRLAGEETQYF
TRBV14	.	TRBJ2-7	TRBD1	TGTGCCAGCAGCCAAGGACAGGGGGCTTGGTACGAGCAGTACTTC	CASSQGQGAWYEQYF
TRBV5-1	few	TRBJ1-6	.	TGCGCCAGCAGCTCCCGGAGGTATAATTCACCCCTCCACTTT	CASSSRRYNSPLHF
TRBV25-1	.	TRBJ1-2	TRBD1	TGTGCCAGCATGCGGACAGGGGAGGTTAGGGGCTACACCTTC	CASMRTGEVRGYTF
TRBV5-4	.	TRBJ2-7	.	TGTGCCAGCAGCTTGCCAGGCCCCCTCGAGCAGTACTTC	CASSLPGPLEQYF
TRBV14	.	TRBJ2-1	TRBD1	TGTGCCAGCAGCCACCGACAGGGTGAGCCGTACAATGAGCAGTTCTTC	CASSHRQGEPYNEQFF
TRBV30	once	TRBJ1-3	TRBD1	TGTGCCGGAGGACAGGTACTCTCTGGAAACACCATATATTTT	CAGGQVLSGNTIYF
TRBV18	.	TRBJ1-5	.	TGTGCCAGCTCACGTTCAGGTAGCAATCAGCCCCAGCATTTT	CASSRSGSNQPQHF
TRBV7-8	.	TRBJ1-1	.	TGTGCCAGCAGCTCAACAGGGAGGAACACTGAAGCTTTCTTT	CASSSTGRNTEAFF
TRBV6-2/TRBV6-3	.	TRBJ2-5	TRBD2	TGTGCCAGCAGTGGGACTAGCGGGGGAACGCGCCTAGAGACCCAGTACTTC	CASSGTSGGTRLETQYF
TRBV7-2	.	TRBJ1-1	TRBD1	TGTGCCGAGGACAGGGGGCAGAACACTGAAGCTTTCTTT	CAEDRGQNTEAFF
TRBV25-1	.	TRBJ1-1	.	TGTGCCAGCAGTGACGGCCAGGGAAACACTGAAGCTTTCTTT	CASSDGQGNTEAFF
TRBV27	.	TRBJ1-2	.	TGTGCCAGCAGTTTAGGCCCATCCTATGGCTACACCTTC	CASSLGPSYGYTF
TRBV19	once	TRBJ2-2	.	TGTGCCAGTAGTATAGTTTGGGACATTAGGGCCGGGGAGCTGTTTTTT	CASSIVWDIRAGELFF
TRBV2	.	TRBJ2-3	.	TGTGCCAGCAGTGTTCTTCCAGATACGCAGTATTTT	CASSVLPDTQYF
TRBV9	.	TRBJ2-3	TRBD2	TGTGCCAGCAGCGTAAGGACTAGCGGGGTTTCAGATACGCAGTATTTT	CASSVRTSGVSDTQYF
TRBV7-2	.	TRBJ2-1	TRBD2	TGTGCCAGCAGCCCCTGGCCAGCGGGGGTAAGGAATGAGCAGTTCTTC	CASSPWPAGVRNEQFF
TRBV10-3	.	TRBJ1-2	TRBD1	TGTGCCATCAGAAGACAGGGCCAAGGCGGCTACACCTTC	CAIRRQGQGGYTF
TRBV24-1	.	TRBJ1-1	TRBD1	TGTGCCACCCACCGGGACAGGGACACTGAAGCTTTCTTT	CATHRDRDTEAFF